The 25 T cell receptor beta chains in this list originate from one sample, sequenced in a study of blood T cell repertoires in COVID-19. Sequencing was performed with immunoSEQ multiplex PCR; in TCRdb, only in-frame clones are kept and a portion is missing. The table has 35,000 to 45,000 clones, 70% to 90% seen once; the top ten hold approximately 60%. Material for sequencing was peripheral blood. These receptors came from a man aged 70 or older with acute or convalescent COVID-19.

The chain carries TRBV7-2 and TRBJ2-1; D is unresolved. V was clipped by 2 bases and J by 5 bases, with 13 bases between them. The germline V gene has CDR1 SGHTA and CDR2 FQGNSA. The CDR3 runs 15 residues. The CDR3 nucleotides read TGTGCCAGCAGCTTATCCGTTGGGCCAAACAATGAGCAGTTCTTC. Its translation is CASSLSVGPNNEQFF.

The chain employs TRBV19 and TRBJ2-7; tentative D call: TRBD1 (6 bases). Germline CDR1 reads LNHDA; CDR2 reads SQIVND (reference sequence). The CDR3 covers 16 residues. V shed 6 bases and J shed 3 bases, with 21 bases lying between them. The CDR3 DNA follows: TGTGCCAGTAGAAGGGTTGGGCAGGGGAAGGACTACGAGCAGTACTTC. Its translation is CASRRVGQGKDYEQYF.

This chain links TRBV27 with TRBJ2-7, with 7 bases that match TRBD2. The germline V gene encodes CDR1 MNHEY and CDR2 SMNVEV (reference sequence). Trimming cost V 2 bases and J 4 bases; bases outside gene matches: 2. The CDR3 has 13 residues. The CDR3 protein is CASSLKAGYEQYF. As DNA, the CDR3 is TGTGCCAGCAGTTTAAAAGCGGGATACGAGCAGTACTTC.

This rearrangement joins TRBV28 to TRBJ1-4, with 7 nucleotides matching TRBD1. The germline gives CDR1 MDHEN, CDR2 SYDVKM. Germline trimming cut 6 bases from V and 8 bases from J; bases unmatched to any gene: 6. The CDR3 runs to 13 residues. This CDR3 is CASSKGAEEKLFF. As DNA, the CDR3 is TGTGCCAGCAGCAAGGGGGCTGAGGAAAAACTGTTTTTT.

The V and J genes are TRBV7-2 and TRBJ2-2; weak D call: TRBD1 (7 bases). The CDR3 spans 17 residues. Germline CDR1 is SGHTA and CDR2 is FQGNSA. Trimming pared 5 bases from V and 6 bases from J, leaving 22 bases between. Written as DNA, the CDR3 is TGTGCCAGCAGCGCTGACTCGGCAGGGGGGAGCTCCGGGGAGCTGTTTTTT. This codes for CASSADSAGGSSGELFF.

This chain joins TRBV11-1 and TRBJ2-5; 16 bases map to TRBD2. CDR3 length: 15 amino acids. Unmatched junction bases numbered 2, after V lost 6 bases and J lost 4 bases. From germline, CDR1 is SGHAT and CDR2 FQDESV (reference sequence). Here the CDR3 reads CASSGTSGRGETQYF. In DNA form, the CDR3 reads TGTGCCAGCAGTGGGACTAGCGGGAGGGGAGAGACCCAGTACTTC.

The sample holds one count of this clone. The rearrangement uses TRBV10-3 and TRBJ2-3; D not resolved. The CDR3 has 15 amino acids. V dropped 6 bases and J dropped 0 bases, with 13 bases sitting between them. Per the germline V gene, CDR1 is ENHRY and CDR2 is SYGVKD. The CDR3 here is CAIRPGSPSTDTQYF. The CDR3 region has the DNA TGTGCCATCAGGCCCGGGTCCCCTAGCACAGATACGCAGTATTTT.

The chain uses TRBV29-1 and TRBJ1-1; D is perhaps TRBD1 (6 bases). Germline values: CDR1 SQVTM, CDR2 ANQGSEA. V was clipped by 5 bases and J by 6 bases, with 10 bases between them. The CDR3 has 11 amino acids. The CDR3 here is CSVFPGAEAFF. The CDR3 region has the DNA TGCAGCGTTTTCCCAGGGGCTGAAGCTTTCTTT.

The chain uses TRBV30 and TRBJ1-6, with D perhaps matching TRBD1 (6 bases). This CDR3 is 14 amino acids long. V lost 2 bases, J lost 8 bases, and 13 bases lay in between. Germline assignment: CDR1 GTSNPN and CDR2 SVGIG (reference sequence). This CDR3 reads CAWSQQGFDSPLHF. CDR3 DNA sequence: TGTGCCTGGAGTCAACAGGGATTCGATTCACCCCTCCACTTT.

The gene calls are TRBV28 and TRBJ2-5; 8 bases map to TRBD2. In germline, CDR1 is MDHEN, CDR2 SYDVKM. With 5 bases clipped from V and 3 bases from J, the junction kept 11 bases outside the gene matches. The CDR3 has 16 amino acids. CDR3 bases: TGTGCCAGCAGTCCCTCGGGGGGGGGACTGAAAGAGACCCAGTACTTC. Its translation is CASSPSGGGLKETQYF.

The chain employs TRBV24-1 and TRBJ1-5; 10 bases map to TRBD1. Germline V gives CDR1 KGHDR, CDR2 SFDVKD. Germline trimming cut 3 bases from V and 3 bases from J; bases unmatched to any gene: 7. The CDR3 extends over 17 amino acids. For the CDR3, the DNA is TGTGCCACCAGTGATGGGACAGGGGTGACTCCCAATCAGCCCCAGCATTTT. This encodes CATSDGTGVTPNQPQHF.

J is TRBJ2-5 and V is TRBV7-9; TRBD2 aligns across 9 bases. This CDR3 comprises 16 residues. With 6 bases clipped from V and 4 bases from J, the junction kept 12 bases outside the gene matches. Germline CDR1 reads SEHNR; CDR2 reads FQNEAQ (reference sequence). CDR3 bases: TGTGCCAGCAGTCCCCCGACTAGCGGACGTAGAGAGACCCAGTACTTC. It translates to CASSPPTSGRRETQYF.

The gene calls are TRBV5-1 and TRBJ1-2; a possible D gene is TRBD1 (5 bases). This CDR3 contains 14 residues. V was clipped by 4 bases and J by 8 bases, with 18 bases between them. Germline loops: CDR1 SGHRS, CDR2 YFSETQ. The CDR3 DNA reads TGCGCCAGCAGCCCTGGAGTCCAGGGTCCAGGCTACACCTTC. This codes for CASSPGVQGPGYTF.

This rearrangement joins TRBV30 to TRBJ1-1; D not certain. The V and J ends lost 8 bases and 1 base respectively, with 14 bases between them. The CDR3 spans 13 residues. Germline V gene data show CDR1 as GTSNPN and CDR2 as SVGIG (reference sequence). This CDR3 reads CAGERLRNTEAFF. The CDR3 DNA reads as TGTGCCGGAGAGAGACTGCGGAACACTGAAGCTTTCTTT.

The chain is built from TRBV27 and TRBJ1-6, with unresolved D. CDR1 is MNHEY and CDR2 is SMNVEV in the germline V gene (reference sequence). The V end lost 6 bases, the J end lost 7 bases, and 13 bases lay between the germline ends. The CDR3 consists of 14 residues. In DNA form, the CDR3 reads TGTGCCAGCAGCCAGCGGCCCAGAAATTCACCCCTCCACTTT. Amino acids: CASSQRPRNSPLHF.

CDR3 nucleotide sequence: TGTGCCAGCAGTTACTCGCTGGGGCAGTCGAACACTGAAGCTTTCTTT. Translating it yields CASSYSLGQSNTEAFF. V and J are TRBV6-2 or TRBV6-3 and TRBJ1-1; possibly TRBD1 for D (5 bases). Trimming removed 0 bases at V and 1 base at J, with 12 bases between. From germline, CDR1 is MNHEY and CDR2 SVGEGT. The CDR3 length is 16 residues.

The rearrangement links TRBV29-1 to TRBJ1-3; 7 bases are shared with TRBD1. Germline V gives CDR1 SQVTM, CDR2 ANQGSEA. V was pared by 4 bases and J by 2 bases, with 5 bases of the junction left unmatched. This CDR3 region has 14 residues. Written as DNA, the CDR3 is TGCAGCGTTGTGGAGGGGGCGGCTGGAAACACCATATATTTT. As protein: CSVVEGAAGNTIYF.

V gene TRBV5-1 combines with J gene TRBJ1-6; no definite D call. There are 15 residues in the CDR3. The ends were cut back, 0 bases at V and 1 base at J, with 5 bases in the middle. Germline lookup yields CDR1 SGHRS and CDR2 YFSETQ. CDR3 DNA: TGCGCCAGCAGCTTGGGTACTTCCTATAATTCACCCCTCCACTTT. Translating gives CASSLGTSYNSPLHF. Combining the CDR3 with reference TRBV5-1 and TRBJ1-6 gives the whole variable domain KAGVTQTPRYLIKTRGQQVTLSCSPISGHRSVSWYQQTPGQGLQFLFEYFSETQRNKGNFPGRFSGRQFSNSRSEMNVSTLELGDSALYLCASSLGTSYNSPLHFGNGTRLTVT.

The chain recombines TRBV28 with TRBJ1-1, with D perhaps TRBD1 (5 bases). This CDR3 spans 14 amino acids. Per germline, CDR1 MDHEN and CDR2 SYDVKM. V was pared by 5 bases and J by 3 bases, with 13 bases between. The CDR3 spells CASSRTRQHTEAFF. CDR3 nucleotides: TGTGCCAGCAGTCGTACAAGACAGCACACTGAAGCTTTCTTT.

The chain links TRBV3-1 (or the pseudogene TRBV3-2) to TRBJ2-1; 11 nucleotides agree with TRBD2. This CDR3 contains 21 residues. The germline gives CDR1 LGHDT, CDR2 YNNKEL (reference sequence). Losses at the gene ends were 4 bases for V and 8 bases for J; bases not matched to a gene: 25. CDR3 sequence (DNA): TGTGCCAGCAGCCTCGAACCAGGGGCCCAAACTAGCGGGAGAGGTCTTGATGAGCAGTTCTTC. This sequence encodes CASSLEPGAQTSGRGLDEQFF.

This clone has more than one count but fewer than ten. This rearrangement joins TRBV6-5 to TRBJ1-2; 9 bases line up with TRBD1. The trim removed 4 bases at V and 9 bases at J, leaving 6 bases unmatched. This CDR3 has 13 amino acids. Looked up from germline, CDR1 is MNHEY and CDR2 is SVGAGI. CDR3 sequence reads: CASSSGQGRRYTF. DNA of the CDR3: TGTGCCAGCAGTTCCGGACAGGGGAGGCGCTACACCTTC.

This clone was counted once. The CDR3 nucleotides read TGTGCCAGCAGCTGGGTCCGGGACAGCGCTGAAAAACTGTTTTTT. As protein: CASSWVRDSAEKLFF. The chain couples TRBV7-2 to TRBJ1-4, with 7 bases matching TRBD1. CDR3 length: 15 amino acids. Trimming removed 4 bases from V and 7 bases from J; junction bases left unmatched: 9. Germline values: CDR1 SGHTA, CDR2 FQGNSA.

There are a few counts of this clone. CDR3 nucleotide sequence: TGTGCCAGTAGTAGCTCAGTCAATCAGCCCCAGCATTTT. Encoded protein: CASSSSVNQPQHF. The V gene is TRBV19, the J gene TRBJ1-5; D is unresolved. Germline CDR1 and CDR2: LNHDA and SQIVND (reference sequence). This CDR3 is built from 13 residues. Trimming removed 4 bases at V and 3 bases at J, with 7 bases between.

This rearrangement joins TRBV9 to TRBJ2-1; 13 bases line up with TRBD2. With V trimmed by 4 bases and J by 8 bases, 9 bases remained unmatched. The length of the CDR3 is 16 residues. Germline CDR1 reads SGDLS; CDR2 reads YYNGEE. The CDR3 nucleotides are TGTGCCAGCAGCTCCTCCGGACTAGCGGGAGCGGATGAGCAGTTCTTC. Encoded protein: CASSSSGLAGADEQFF.

CDR3 in DNA: TGCGCCAGCAGCCCAGCGGGGGCAGATACGCAGTATTTT. Translated, it gives CASSPAGADTQYF. This sequence joins TRBV5-1 and TRBJ2-3; 8 bases are shared with TRBD2. J gave up 4 bases and V 4 bases, and 2 bases lay outside the gene matches. Germline values: CDR1 SGHRS, CDR2 YFSETQ. The CDR3 loop spans 13 amino acids. The full variable domain, in which reference TRBV5-1 and TRBJ2-3 provide the parts outside the CDR3, is KAGVTQTPRYLIKTRGQQVTLSCSPISGHRSVSWYQQTPGQGLQFLFEYFSETQRNKGNFPGRFSGRQFSNSRSEMNVSTLELGDSALYLCASSPAGADTQYFGPGTRLTVL.